This TCR beta chain was captured in a study of cytomegalovirus exposure and HLA in healthy donors. Whole-study context: A preliminary data release comprised 70 million to 95 million unique TCRs obtained from HLA-typed donors. Study-wide points: Later on, an analysis tied some 17,000 TCR beta sequences to HLA alleles at 0.05 false discovery rate. Excluded were some V segments that proved indistinguishable, including TRBV6-2 and TRBV6-3.

The CDR3 loop spans 18 amino acids. From germline, CDR1 is SGDLS and CDR2 YYNGEE. J gave up 6 bases and V 1 base, and 13 bases lay outside the gene matches. The PCR had 60 Vbeta and 13 Jbeta primers. Assay used: immunoSEQ multiplex PCR; TCRdb lists only in-frame clones, some missing. The sample lists some 200,000 clones, 70% occurring once. With regard to this clone: What it recognizes is unknown.

Healthy people donating bone marrow made up the donors. Sequenced input: PBMCs. The V and J genes are TRBV9 and TRBJ2-2; TRBD1 matches at 9 bases. This clonotype was sampled from a man aged 35 to 55 in good health and CMV-seropositive. This CDR3 is CASSVRGTGMGPAGELFF. The CDR3 DNA is TGTGCCAGCAGCGTAAGAGGGACAGGGATGGGCCCAGCCGGGGAGCTGTTTTTT.